Here is one T cell receptor (beta chain) with its context. The antigen remains undetermined. The data were obtained in a study of T cell responses to AZD1222 COVID-19 vaccine. General study points: Two AZD1222 doses significantly raised spike-specific TCR breadth and depth over controls.

The V gene end was trimmed by 7 bases and the J gene end by 10 bases; junction bases not matched to a gene: 6. Germline V lookup: CDR1 SQVTM, CDR2 ANQGSEA. The CDR3 length is 11 residues. The repertoire was sequenced with immunoSEQ multiplex PCR; TCRdb's copy has only in-frame clones and lacks some. This table holds around 140,000 clones, under 95% found once. V gene TRBV29-1 combines with J gene TRBJ1-2; 10 bases match TRBD1. The receptor was isolated from an adult in good health. This material consisted of peripheral blood, taken on day 0 of AZD1222 vaccination. The CDR3 sequence: CSAGQGVHYTF. DNA for the CDR3: TGCAGCGCCGGACAGGGGGTTCACTACACCTTC.